The 6 T cell receptor beta chains presented below share a single source sample, sequenced in a study of cytomegalovirus exposure and HLA in healthy donors. Researchers ran the PCR with 60 Vbeta and 13 Jbeta primers. TCRdb's copy holds only in-frame clones and misses some; the assay was immunoSEQ multiplex PCR. Of over 85,000 clones in the sample, approximately 70% were seen once. Sequences were obtained from PBMCs. These receptors originate from a man under 40 in good health and CMV-seronegative.

This clone has a handful of counts. The chain carries TRBV19 and TRBJ1-4; 8 nucleotides align to TRBD1. CDR3 length: 14 residues. Germline assignment: CDR1 LNHDA and CDR2 SQIVND (reference sequence). J gave up 9 bases and V 10 bases, and 13 bases lay outside the gene matches. In nucleotides, the CDR3 is TGTGCCACCGACAGGGGCGGGGGAGAGCAAAAACTGTTTTTT. It specifies CATDRGGGEQKLFF.

This clone was detected a few times. This chain uses TRBV29-1 with TRBJ2-1; D is undetermined. Germline CDR1 SQVTM, CDR2 ANQGSEA. The CDR3 length is 13 residues. V lost 8 bases and J 1 base, leaving 12 bases between the germline ends. CDR3 DNA sequence: TGCAGCATATGCCGTGCGTCCTACAATGAGCAGTTCTTC. As protein: CSICRASYNEQFF.

This chain connects TRBV6-5 to TRBJ1-2; 10 bases match TRBD1. Germline V CDR1 and CDR2: MNHEY, SVGAGI. With V trimmed by 6 bases and J by 9 bases, 13 bases remained unmatched. The CDR3 length is 15 residues. The CDR3 sequence: CASSPPRDRGICYTF. The CDR3 DNA follows: TGTGCCAGCAGCCCACCCCGGGACAGGGGTATTTGCTACACCTTC.

This sequence joins TRBV5-1 and TRBJ2-1, with 8 bases that match TRBD1. The CDR3 runs 14 residues. Unmatched junction bases numbered 8, after V lost 4 bases and J lost 8 bases. Germline CDR1 SGHRS, CDR2 YFSETQ. The CDR3 protein is CASSHGQGLDEQFF. DNA for the CDR3: TGCGCCAGCAGCCACGGACAGGGTCTGGATGAGCAGTTCTTC.

This clone appeared a few times. The chain joins TRBV5-1 to TRBJ2-7; 12 bases align to TRBD2. V dropped 5 bases and J dropped 6; count of bases not matched to a gene: 6. In germline, CDR1 is SGHRS, CDR2 YFSETQ. This CDR3 is 14 amino acids long. CDR3 sequence (DNA): TGCGCCAGCAGATACGGACTAGCGGGAACCGAGCAGTACTTC. Its protein is CASRYGLAGTEQYF.

This clone has just a few counts. This sequence joins TRBV28 and TRBJ1-5; the match to TRBD1 covers 9 bases. The CDR3 spans 13 residues. The germline CDR1 and CDR2 sequences are MDHEN and SYDVKM. V was pared by 10 bases and J by 6 bases, with 7 bases of the junction left unmatched. CDR3 region: CATAGQGFQPQHF. The DNA for the CDR3 is TGTGCCACGGCTGGACAGGGGTTTCAGCCCCAGCATTTT.